This is a list of T cell receptor beta chains from one sample in a study of cytotoxic CD8 clonotypes in ibrutinib-treated CLL. Data came from immunoSEQ multiplex PCR; TCRdb stores just in-frame clones and leaves some out. The sample lists about 21,000 clones, 70% to 85% occurring once. Sequenced here: PBMCs, sampled before ibrutinib treatment. The receptors shown here come from a human donor with chronic lymphocytic leukemia. Each CDR3 is given with its conserved first and last residue. Each record gives: V gene, CDR3 protein.

TRBV7-2	CASSIQGGRETQYF
TRBV27	CASSTPGTGQETQYF
TRBV28	CASSPLSWGANQPQHF
TRBV5-1	CASSLGASTDTQYF
TRBV5-6	CASSLRTSGTLGGELFF
TRBV5-1	CASSSRDRGETQYF
TRBV27	CASSFPGNSPLHF
TRBV7-9	CASSFLTGEKEKLFF
TRBV20-1	CSARGGYEQYF
TRBV19	CASSQPGQGHEQYF
TRBV2	CASSPPTGTGANVLTF
TRBV6-1	CASSYGETQYF
TRBV10-1	CASSSEILGEQFF
TRBV6-6	CASSTGVGGWTGELFF
TRBV28	CASSSMGLVRAYEQYF
TRBV6-1	CASSENTLAGVLTQYF
TRBV10-3	CAARSGGGTEAFF
TRBV25-1	CASSEVGPDTQYF
TRBV28	CATGLAGSYNEQFF
TRBV7-9	CASSLVPSSDEQFF
TRBV6-5	CASKESGLGEKLFF
TRBV6-1	CASINQQGPYEQYF
TRBV7-2	CASSFESGTGYYEQYF
TRBV29-1	CSAKPSGSRGTGELFF
TRBV5-4	CASSPGQGLKTGELFF
TRBV5-1	CASSLIGSGTGELFF
TRBV27	CASREGSRYEQYF
TRBV6-1	CASSGSIPLSNQPQHF
TRBV5-1	CASSLSGRPTDTQYF
TRBV7-2	CASSLGTSGSYEQYF
TRBV7-2	CASSSSPLAKNIQYF
TRBV28	CASRTLRAGGPVTYEQYF
TRBV29-1	CSFRTENNEQFF
TRBV18	CASSPTRGAYEQYF